This TCR beta chain was documented in a study of CD8+CD57+ T cells in acquired aplastic anemia. At the level of the study: Average DNA yield from sorted CD4+ and CD8+ cells was about 3 ug. CD4+ cell libraries from healthy donors averaged about 10.8 million reads.

This CDR3 contains 18 residues. The V segment lost 4 bases and the J segment 1 base; nucleotides outside the gene matches: 12. The germline V gene encodes CDR1 SQVTM and CDR2 ANQGSEA. Investigators profiled TCR beta VDJ and CDR3 from genomic DNA template. A single record per CDR3 protein comes from TCRdb applying MiXCR to the reads. The sample carries 80,000 or so distinct CDR3 sequences, around 42% recorded once. Sequencing input: sorted CD4+, CD8+, or CD8+CD57+ T cells (not recorded which) from PBMCs. The chain is built from TRBV29-1 and TRBJ2-6, with TRBD1 identical over 8 bases. This TCR was sampled from a human donor in good health, serving as a control. CDR3 in DNA: TGCAGCGTTGGAGGCTGGACAGGGAGAAGGTCTGGGGCCAACGTCCTGACTTTC. This gives the protein CSVGGWTGRRSGANVLTF.